These T cell receptor beta chains were read from a single sample in a study of Graves' ophthalmopathy and Graves' hyperthyroidism. Each CDR3 protein gets one entry after TCRdb re-called the multiplex PCR reads with MiXCR. The profile covers over a million distinct CDR3 sequences, with about 40% appearing a single time and around 10% taken by the ten largest. Material for sequencing was peripheral blood or thyroid tissue (not recorded which). The receptors were gathered from an adult man with Graves' hyperthyroidism. The CDR3 runs from the conserved cysteine through the conserved F or W. Fields, in order: D gene, clone size, J gene, V gene, CDR3 protein, CDR3 DNA. The D gene is left open where the match is weak. Clone size is stated in some rows and not others, as once, few, many or a class when expanded.

d_gene: NA
abundance: few
j_gene: TRBJ2-7
v_gene: TRBV3-1
CDR3aa: CASSHWDWNSYEQYF
CDR3nt: TGTGCCAGCAGCCACTGGGACTGGAACTCCTACGAGCAGTACTTC

d_gene: NA
abundance: NA
j_gene: TRBJ2-7
v_gene: TRBV2
CDR3aa: CASSPPRASGPSSSYEQYF
CDR3nt: TGTGCCAGCAGCCCCCCCCGTGCGAGCGGGCCATCGAGCTCCTACGAGCAGTACTTC

d_gene: NA
abundance: few
j_gene: TRBJ1-2
v_gene: TRBV3-1
CDR3aa: CASSPDITGGYTF
CDR3nt: TGTGCCAGCAGCCCGGACATTACGGGTGGCTACACCTTC

d_gene: TRBD2
abundance: NA
j_gene: TRBJ2-2
v_gene: TRBV12-3/TRBV12-4
CDR3aa: CASSLGGRVGKTGELFF
CDR3nt: TGTGCCAGCAGTTTAGGCGGGAGGGTCGGAAAAACCGGGGAGCTGTTTTTT

d_gene: NA
abundance: many
j_gene: TRBJ1-3
v_gene: TRBV15
CDR3aa: CATSNEGSGNTIYF
CDR3nt: TGTGCCACCAGCAATGAGGGCTCTGGAAACACCATATATTTT

d_gene: TRBD1
abundance: NA
j_gene: TRBJ1-2
v_gene: TRBV2
CDR3aa: CASSPRGQGGYGYTF
CDR3nt: TGTGCCAGCAGTCCCAGGGGACAGGGAGGCTATGGCTACACCTTC

d_gene: NA
abundance: many
j_gene: TRBJ1-5
v_gene: TRBV20-1
CDR3aa: CSATRGGTSNQPQHF
CDR3nt: TGCAGTGCTACACGTGGGGGGACTAGCAATCAGCCCCAGCATTTT

d_gene: NA
abundance: NA
j_gene: TRBJ1-2
v_gene: TRBV10-3
CDR3aa: CAIRAGGGEGYTF
CDR3nt: TGTGCCATCAGGGCAGGAGGGGGTGAAGGCTACACCTTC

d_gene: NA
abundance: many
j_gene: TRBJ1-6
v_gene: TRBV5-6
CDR3aa: CATRNNSPLHF
CDR3nt: TGTGCCACTAGGAATAATTCACCCCTCCACTTT

d_gene: TRBD1
abundance: NA
j_gene: TRBJ2-5
v_gene: TRBV11-2
CDR3aa: CAWDRGGQETQYF
CDR3nt: TGTGCGTGGGACAGGGGAGGCCAAGAGACCCAGTACTTC

d_gene: NA
abundance: NA
j_gene: TRBJ2-5
v_gene: TRBV9
CDR3aa: CASSVDGLEGETQYF
CDR3nt: TGTGCCAGCAGCGTAGACGGCCTCGAGGGAGAGACCCAGTACTTC

d_gene: NA
abundance: NA
j_gene: TRBJ2-7
v_gene: TRBV5-1
CDR3aa: CASSLAQRASYEQYF
CDR3nt: TGCGCCAGCAGCTTGGCCCAGCGGGCCTCCTACGAGCAGTACTTC

d_gene: NA
abundance: many
j_gene: TRBJ1-3
v_gene: TRBV10-3
CDR3aa: CAIKSAGVGNTIYF
CDR3nt: TGTGCCATCAAATCTGCGGGGGTCGGAAACACCATATATTTT

d_gene: TRBD2
abundance: few
j_gene: TRBJ2-2
v_gene: TRBV9
CDR3aa: CASSVLAGSGELFF
CDR3nt: TGTGCCAGCAGCGTACTAGCGGGTTCCGGGGAGCTGTTTTTT

d_gene: NA
abundance: many
j_gene: TRBJ1-1
v_gene: TRBV15
CDR3aa: CATSSLDSLNTEAFF
CDR3nt: TGTGCCACCAGCAGCCTCGATAGCTTGAACACTGAAGCTTTCTTT

d_gene: NA
abundance: NA
j_gene: TRBJ1-3
v_gene: TRBV29-1
CDR3aa: CSVEDRGGSSGNTIYF
CDR3nt: TGCAGCGTTGAAGATCGGGGGGGTAGCTCTGGAAACACCATATATTTT

d_gene: NA
abundance: many
j_gene: TRBJ2-7
v_gene: TRBV29-1
CDR3aa: CSVGSANTYEQYF
CDR3nt: TGCAGCGTTGGGTCAGCTAACACCTACGAGCAGTACTTC

d_gene: NA
abundance: many
j_gene: TRBJ1-1
v_gene: TRBV20-1
CDR3aa: CSASMRGRRDTEAFF
CDR3nt: TGCAGTGCTAGTATGCGGGGTAGGAGGGACACTGAAGCTTTCTTT

d_gene: NA
abundance: NA
j_gene: TRBJ2-6
v_gene: TRBV10-3
CDR3aa: CASLTILTF
CDR3nt: TGTGCCAGCCTAACTATCCTGACTTTC

d_gene: TRBD2
abundance: NA
j_gene: TRBJ2-7
v_gene: TRBV10-3
CDR3aa: CAISDRAGERPYEQYF
CDR3nt: TGTGCCATCAGTGACCGAGCGGGAGAACGACCCTACGAGCAGTACTTC

d_gene: NA
abundance: NA
j_gene: TRBJ2-5
v_gene: TRBV6-2/TRBV6-3
CDR3aa: CASGGQLGTQYF
CDR3nt: TGTGCCAGTGGGGGACAACTGGGGACCCAGTACTTC

d_gene: NA
abundance: NA
j_gene: TRBJ2-7
v_gene: TRBV5-1
CDR3aa: CASSKSVSGQYF
CDR3nt: TGCGCCAGCAGCAAATCGGTTAGCGGGCAGTACTTC

d_gene: NA
abundance: few
j_gene: TRBJ1-2
v_gene: TRBV4-3
CDR3aa: CASSQAGGAPYGYTF
CDR3nt: TGCGCCAGCAGCCAAGCGGGGGGCGCCCCCTATGGCTACACCTTC

d_gene: NA
abundance: few
j_gene: TRBJ2-5
v_gene: TRBV28
CDR3aa: CASSASQGWHQETQYF
CDR3nt: TGTGCCAGCAGCGCCTCGCAGGGGTGGCACCAAGAGACCCAGTACTTC

d_gene: TRBD1
abundance: many
j_gene: TRBJ2-5
v_gene: TRBV10-3
CDR3aa: CAIRGQPQETQYF
CDR3nt: TGTGCCATCAGGGGACAGCCACAAGAGACCCAGTACTTC

d_gene: TRBD1
abundance: NA
j_gene: TRBJ1-4
v_gene: TRBV29-1
CDR3aa: CSVDGTGMGEKLFF
CDR3nt: TGCAGCGTTGACGGGACAGGGATGGGGGAAAAACTGTTTTTT

d_gene: NA
abundance: NA
j_gene: TRBJ1-1
v_gene: TRBV25-1
CDR3aa: CAWSTRQLNTEAFF
CDR3nt: TGTGCCTGGAGTACGAGACAGCTCAACACTGAAGCTTTCTTT

d_gene: TRBD1
abundance: many
j_gene: TRBJ1-5
v_gene: TRBV14
CDR3aa: CASSSQGADQPQHF
CDR3nt: TGTGCCAGCTCGTCCCAGGGGGCGGATCAGCCCCAGCATTTT

d_gene: NA
abundance: NA
j_gene: TRBJ2-5
v_gene: TRBV7-7
CDR3aa: CASRTSGGPKTQYF
CDR3nt: TGTGCCAGCCGGACCTCGGGGGGCCCAAAGACCCAGTACTTC

d_gene: TRBD1
abundance: many
j_gene: TRBJ2-7
v_gene: TRBV15
CDR3aa: CATSRPSGQGSPYEQYF
CDR3nt: TGTGCCACCAGCAGACCTTCGGGACAGGGCAGCCCCTACGAGCAGTACTTC

d_gene: NA
abundance: few
j_gene: TRBJ2-5
v_gene: TRBV2
CDR3aa: CASSPDSVGETQYF
CDR3nt: TGTGCCAGCAGTCCTGACTCGGTGGGAGAGACCCAGTACTTC

d_gene: NA
abundance: few
j_gene: TRBJ2-2
v_gene: TRBV29-1
CDR3aa: CSVELRSKNTGELFF
CDR3nt: TGCAGCGTTGAATTGCGCAGCAAGAACACCGGGGAGCTGTTTTTT

d_gene: NA
abundance: many
j_gene: TRBJ2-2
v_gene: TRBV29-1
CDR3aa: CSVVHLGELFF
CDR3nt: TGCAGCGTTGTTCATCTCGGGGAGCTGTTTTTT

d_gene: TRBD1
abundance: NA
j_gene: TRBJ2-7
v_gene: TRBV29-1
CDR3aa: CSVKGQGSEEQYF
CDR3nt: TGCAGCGTCAAAGGACAGGGCTCTGAGGAGCAGTACTTC

d_gene: NA
abundance: NA
j_gene: TRBJ2-5
v_gene: TRBV27
CDR3aa: CASSPLLGDQETQYF
CDR3nt: TGTGCCAGCAGTCCCCTACTCGGGGACCAAGAGACCCAGTACTTC

d_gene: NA
abundance: many
j_gene: TRBJ1-5
v_gene: TRBV5-1
CDR3aa: CASSLAVGGQPQHF
CDR3nt: TGCGCCAGCAGCTTGGCCGTGGGAGGCCAGCCCCAGCATTTT

d_gene: TRBD1
abundance: NA
j_gene: TRBJ1-6
v_gene: TRBV27
CDR3aa: CASRKGQGIGSLHF
CDR3nt: TGTGCCAGCAGGAAGGGACAGGGTATCGGGTCCCTCCACTTT

d_gene: NA
abundance: NA
j_gene: TRBJ2-2
v_gene: TRBV7-2
CDR3aa: CASSRSRFTGELFF
CDR3nt: TGTGCCAGCAGCCGGAGCAGGTTCACCGGGGAGCTGTTTTTT

d_gene: NA
abundance: many
j_gene: TRBJ2-7
v_gene: TRBV7-8
CDR3aa: CASSHWGPEREQYF
CDR3nt: TGTGCCAGCAGCCATTGGGGACCCGAGAGAGAGCAGTACTTC

d_gene: NA
abundance: NA
j_gene: TRBJ2-7
v_gene: TRBV20-1
CDR3aa: CSAENGTRAGYEQYF
CDR3nt: TGCAGTGCTGAAAACGGGACCAGGGCCGGCTACGAGCAGTACTTC

d_gene: NA
abundance: NA
j_gene: TRBJ2-7
v_gene: TRBV29-1
CDR3aa: CSVRGGGSYEQYF
CDR3nt: TGCAGCGTGAGGGGGGGGGGGTCCTACGAGCAGTACTTC

d_gene: NA
abundance: NA
j_gene: TRBJ2-7
v_gene: TRBV20-1
CDR3aa: CSASYDGYEQYF
CDR3nt: TGCAGTGCTAGCTACGATGGGTACGAGCAGTACTTC

d_gene: NA
abundance: NA
j_gene: TRBJ1-5
v_gene: TRBV10-3
CDR3aa: CAISEVGGNQPQHF
CDR3nt: TGTGCCATCAGTGAGGTGGGGGGGAATCAGCCCCAGCATTTT

d_gene: NA
abundance: NA
j_gene: TRBJ2-7
v_gene: TRBV20-1
CDR3aa: CSAPVPTTYEQYF
CDR3nt: TGCAGCGCCCCGGTCCCTACAACCTACGAGCAGTACTTC

d_gene: NA
abundance: many
j_gene: TRBJ1-1
v_gene: TRBV10-2
CDR3aa: CASLGNELKAEAFF
CDR3nt: TGCGCCAGCCTGGGCAATGAACTCAAGGCTGAAGCTTTCTTT

d_gene: TRBD1
abundance: few
j_gene: TRBJ2-2
v_gene: TRBV7-2
CDR3aa: CASSVTPSRDRVFAGELFF
CDR3nt: TGTGCCAGCAGCGTAACCCCCTCACGTGACAGGGTATTCGCCGGGGAGCTGTTTTTT

d_gene: NA
abundance: NA
j_gene: TRBJ1-2
v_gene: TRBV29-1
CDR3aa: CSVEVSYSYTF
CDR3nt: TGCAGCGTTGAAGTTAGCTATAGCTACACCTTC

d_gene: NA
abundance: many
j_gene: TRBJ2-6
v_gene: TRBV6-5
CDR3aa: CASGQGPSGANVLTF
CDR3nt: TGTGCCAGCGGTCAGGGGCCCTCTGGGGCCAACGTCCTGACTTTC

d_gene: NA
abundance: many
j_gene: TRBJ1-1
v_gene: TRBV5-1
CDR3aa: CASSLEPGITEAFF
CDR3nt: TGCGCCAGCAGCTTGGAACCTGGGATCACTGAAGCTTTCTTT

d_gene: NA
abundance: few
j_gene: TRBJ2-6
v_gene: TRBV6-5
CDR3aa: CASSYSGSSSGANVLTF
CDR3nt: TGTGCCAGCAGTTACTCGGGCTCCTCCTCTGGGGCCAACGTCCTGACTTTC

d_gene: NA
abundance: once
j_gene: TRBJ1-2
v_gene: TRBV11-2
CDR3aa: CASSVEDREPGGYTF
CDR3nt: TGTGCCAGCAGCGTTGAAGATCGCGAACCGGGAGGCTACACCTTC

d_gene: NA
abundance: NA
j_gene: TRBJ2-2
v_gene: TRBV10-3
CDR3aa: CASSYSYANTGELFF
CDR3nt: TGTGCCAGCAGTTACTCCTATGCGAACACCGGGGAGCTGTTTTTT

d_gene: NA
abundance: many
j_gene: TRBJ1-2
v_gene: TRBV7-9
CDR3aa: CASSLRGQDGYTF
CDR3nt: TGTGCCAGCAGCTTAAGGGGACAAGATGGCTACACCTTC

d_gene: NA
abundance: few
j_gene: TRBJ2-7
v_gene: TRBV6-5
CDR3aa: CASSYSSVGYEQYF
CDR3nt: TGTGCCAGCAGTTACTCGAGTGTCGGTTACGAGCAGTACTTC

d_gene: TRBD2
abundance: NA
j_gene: TRBJ2-5
v_gene: TRBV10-3
CDR3aa: CATLGTSGETQYF
CDR3nt: TGTGCCACCCTAGGGACTAGCGGAGAGACCCAGTACTTC

d_gene: NA
abundance: many
j_gene: TRBJ1-3
v_gene: TRBV7-9
CDR3aa: CASSPRSAGRSGNTIYF
CDR3nt: TGTGCCAGCAGCCCCCGGTCTGCAGGCCGCTCTGGAAACACCATATATTTT

d_gene: TRBD1
abundance: many
j_gene: TRBJ1-4
v_gene: TRBV2
CDR3aa: CASSGDSLVELFF
CDR3nt: TGTGCCAGCAGTGGGGACAGCCTAGTGGAACTGTTTTTT